This entry features one T cell receptor (beta chain) sequence. Its antigen remains unidentified. The data originate from a study of shared clonotypes between healthy human individuals. The wider study: Each donor had three CD4 naive, three CD4 memory, two CD8 naive and one CD8 memory plate. Study-wide results and caveats: Clonotypes shared by all four donors outscored non-shared clonotypes in generation probability.

Data came from immunoSEQ multiplex PCR; TCRdb stores just in-frame clones and leaves some out. Counted here are fewer than 2.5 million clones, approximately 93% occurring once; the ten biggest clones make up more than 0.35%. Donors had no recently reported acute infections or vaccinations and were HIV-negative. The germline V gene encodes CDR1 MNHNS and CDR2 SASEGT. CDR3 size: 15 residues. The J segment lost 9 bases and the V segment lost 6 bases, leaving 9 bases of the junction unmatched. The chain joins TRBV6-1 to TRBJ1-6; 9 bases agree with TRBD1. The sample comprised naive CD4+ T cells from PBMCs. Subset: CD45RA+ positively selected. The receptor was isolated from a man in his late teens or twenties in good health. Some clones in this sample may be carry-over from other donors' samples. CDR3 DNA: TGTGCCAGCAGAGATTTACAGGGGGCTAGTTCACCCCTCCACTTT. Residues: CASRDLQGASSPLHF.